This T cell receptor beta chain was observed in a study of cytomegalovirus exposure and HLA in healthy donors. Findings and caveats of the study: Altogether, some 170 TCR beta chains were recorded as cytomegalovirus-associated.

About this clone: Its antigen is still unknown.

Clones were sequenced by immunoSEQ multiplex PCR, and TCRdb holds only the in-frame ones, with some missing. The sample lists 190,000 or so clones, roughly four fifths seen once, with 2.5% to 3.5% in the top ten. The receptor comes from a woman under 30 in good health and CMV-seropositive. The source material was PBMCs.

In DNA form, the CDR3 reads TGTGCCAGCAGCTTGGGGGCCGGACAGGGGGCTCGTGGCTACACCTTC. This gives the protein CASSLGAGQGARGYTF. The chain joins TRBV5-4 to TRBJ1-2; 11 positions match TRBD1. Looked up from germline, CDR1 is SGHNT and CDR2 is YYREEE (reference sequence). Trimming removed 0 bases from V and 7 bases from J; junction bases left unmatched: 8. CDR3 length: 16 residues.